The 2 T cell receptor beta chains listed next were all sequenced from one sample in a study of blood T cell repertoires in COVID-19. Produced via immunoSEQ multiplex PCR; TCRdb's table is partial and in-frame only. Seen here are 150,000 to 200,000 clones, around 87% observed once, and the top ten hold around 2%. Material: PBMCs or T cells enriched from blood (not recorded which). All receptors come from a woman in her 30s who had recovered from COVID-19.

The rearrangement uses TRBV6-2 or TRBV6-3 and TRBJ2-7, with a possible D match to TRBD1 (5 bases). In germline, CDR1 is MNHEY, CDR2 SVGEGT. The length of the CDR3 is 16 residues. V was clipped by 6 bases and J by 3 bases, with 21 bases between them. As DNA, the CDR3 is TGTGCCAGCAGCCCACGCTCAGGGAACGGGTTCTACGAGCAGTACTTC. Translation gives CASSPRSGNGFYEQYF.

V gene TRBV6-2 or TRBV6-3 combines with J gene TRBJ1-1; 8 nucleotides align to TRBD1. The CDR3 runs to 13 residues. CDR1 and CDR2 from the germline V gene are MNHEY and SVGEGT. The J segment lost 3 bases and the V segment lost 5 bases, leaving 2 bases of the junction unmatched. CDR3: CASSVDRDTEAFF. The CDR3 DNA sequence: TGTGCCAGCAGTGTGGACAGGGACACTGAAGCTTTCTTT.